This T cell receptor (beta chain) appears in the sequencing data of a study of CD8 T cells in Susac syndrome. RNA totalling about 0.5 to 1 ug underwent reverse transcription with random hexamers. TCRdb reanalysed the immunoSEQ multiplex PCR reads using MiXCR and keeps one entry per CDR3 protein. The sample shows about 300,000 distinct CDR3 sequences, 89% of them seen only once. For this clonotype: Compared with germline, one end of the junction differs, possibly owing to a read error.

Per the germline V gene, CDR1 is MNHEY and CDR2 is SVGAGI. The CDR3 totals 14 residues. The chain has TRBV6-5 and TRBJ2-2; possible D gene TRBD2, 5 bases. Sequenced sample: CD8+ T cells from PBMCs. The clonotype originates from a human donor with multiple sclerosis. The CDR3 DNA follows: TGTGCCAGCAGTTACGGCTTGAACACCGGGGAGCTGCTTTTT. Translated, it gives CASSYGLNTGELLF.